One T cell receptor beta chain is described in this entry. The sample comes from a study of T-cell reconstitution after alpha-beta-depleted transplantation in children. Unique molecular identifiers were built into the TCRbeta library. TCRdb called the PCR reads again in MiXCR, with one record for every CDR3 protein. The top ten clones hold over 25% of a sample with about 980,000 distinct CDR3 sequences, under 30% of them seen once. The CDR3 has 14 amino acids. Trimming removed 3 bases at V and 2 bases at J, with 11 bases between. Germline CDR1 is KGHSH and CDR2 is LQKENI. The sequencing used PBMCs, mostly from graft donor cells, collected 360 days after TCRalphabeta/CD19-depleted stem cell transplant. The V and J genes are TRBV18 and TRBJ2-7; unclear D gene. This clonotype originated in a boy younger than two who had a stem cell transplant for SCID, so the T cells may come from the graft donor. This CDR3 is CASSPQVPAYEQYF. The CDR3 nucleotides read TGTGCCAGCTCACCGCAGGTCCCCGCCTACGAGCAGTACTTC.